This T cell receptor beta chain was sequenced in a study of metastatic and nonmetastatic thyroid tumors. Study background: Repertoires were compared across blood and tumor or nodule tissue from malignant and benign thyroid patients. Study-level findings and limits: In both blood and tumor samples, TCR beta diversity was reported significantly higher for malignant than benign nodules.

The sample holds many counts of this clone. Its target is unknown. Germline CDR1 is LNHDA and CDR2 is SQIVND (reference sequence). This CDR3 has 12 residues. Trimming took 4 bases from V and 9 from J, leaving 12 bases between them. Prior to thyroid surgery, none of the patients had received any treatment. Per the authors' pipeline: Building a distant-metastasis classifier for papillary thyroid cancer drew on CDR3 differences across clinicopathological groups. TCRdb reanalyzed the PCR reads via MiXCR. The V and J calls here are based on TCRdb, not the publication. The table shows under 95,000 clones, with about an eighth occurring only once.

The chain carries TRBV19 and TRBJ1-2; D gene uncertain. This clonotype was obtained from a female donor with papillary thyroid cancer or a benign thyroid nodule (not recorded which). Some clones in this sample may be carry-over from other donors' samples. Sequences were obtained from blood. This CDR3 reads CASSRSGDSYTF. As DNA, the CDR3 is TGTGCCAGTAGTAGATCGGGAGACAGCTACACCTTC. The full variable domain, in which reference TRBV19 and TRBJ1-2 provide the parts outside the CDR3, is DGGITQSPKYLFRKEGQNVTLSCEQNLNHDAMYWYRQDPGQGLRLIYYSQIVNDFQKGDIAEGYSVSREKKESFPLTVTSAQKNPTAFYLCASSRSGDSYTFGSGTRLTVV.